Listed below are T cell receptor beta chains from one sample, sequenced in a study of OX40 agonist ivuxolimab in advanced cancers. The table came from immunoSEQ multiplex PCR; TCRdb's copy has only in-frame clones and leaves some out. The repertoire holds around 80,000 clones, with 85% as singletons. This specimen consisted of CD4+ or CD8+ T cells sorted from blood, obtained in a trial of the OX40 agonist ivuxolimab. The source of these receptors is an adult with an advanced solid tumor such as melanoma, head and neck, liver or kidney cancer. Both conserved end residues are part of each CDR3. A D gene is named only where the DNA matches it firmly. Not every row has a clone size; where given, it reads once, few, many or a size class.

v_gene	j_gene	d_gene	abundance	CDR3aa	CDR3nt
TRBV11-1	TRBJ2-1	TRBD1	once	CASSTTGQGEFF	TGTGCCAGCAGCACCACTGGACAGGGTGAGTTCTTC
TRBV5-6	TRBJ2-6	TRBD1	once	CASRLTGDYSGANVLTF	TGTGCCAGCAGACTGACAGGGGATTACTCTGGGGCCAACGTCCTGACTTTC
TRBV5-1	TRBJ1-1	.	.	CASSGTNTEAFF	TGCGCCAGCAGCGGTACGAACACTGAAGCTTTCTTT
TRBV9	TRBJ2-5	.	.	CASSVDRGTETQYF	TGTGCCAGCAGCGTAGACCGGGGAACGGAGACCCAGTACTTC
TRBV5-1	TRBJ2-7	.	.	CASSPGDGDYEQYF	TGCGCCAGCAGCCCAGGTGATGGCGACTACGAGCAGTACTTC
TRBV13	TRBJ2-1	TRBD2	once	CASSLGPTSGGYNEQFF	TGTGCCAGCAGCTTAGGCCCAACTAGCGGGGGATACAATGAGCAGTTCTTC
TRBV7-9	TRBJ1-1	.	.	CASSFDTEAFF	TGTGCCAGCAGCTTCGACACTGAAGCTTTCTTT
TRBV9	TRBJ2-7	.	.	CASSPLVTAGEQYF	TGTGCCAGCAGCCCCCTGGTAACCGCGGGGGAGCAGTACTTC
TRBV7-6	TRBJ1-4	.	.	CASSLWSQPNEKLFF	TGTGCCAGCAGCTTATGGAGCCAACCTAATGAAAAACTGTTTTTT
TRBV19	TRBJ1-1	.	few	CASRDANTEAFF	TGTGCCAGTAGGGACGCGAACACTGAAGCTTTCTTT
TRBV7-9	TRBJ1-5	.	.	CASSLYGGEWSNQPQHF	TGTGCCAGCAGCTTATACGGGGGCGAGTGGAGCAATCAGCCCCAGCATTTT
TRBV29-1	TRBJ2-5	.	.	CSVGQSQETQYF	TGCAGCGTTGGACAGTCCCAAGAGACCCAGTACTTC
TRBV28	TRBJ1-3	.	.	CASSIEGRHLRNTIYF	TGTGCCAGCAGTATCGAAGGACGGCACCTCCGAAACACCATATATTTT
TRBV11-2	TRBJ2-1	.	.	CASSHIKGYNEQFF	TGTGCCAGCAGCCATATCAAGGGCTACAATGAGCAGTTCTTC
TRBV7-9	TRBJ1-6	.	.	CASSLGTENSPLHF	TGTGCCAGCAGCTTAGGGACAGAAAATTCACCCCTCCACTTT
TRBV5-1	TRBJ1-1	TRBD1	.	CASSLSRQGGTEAFF	TGCGCCAGCAGCTTAAGTCGCCAGGGGGGAACTGAAGCTTTCTTT
TRBV27	TRBJ2-1	.	.	CASSLSHGYNEQFF	TGTGCCAGCAGTTTAAGTCACGGCTACAATGAGCAGTTCTTC
TRBV7-9	TRBJ2-7	.	.	CASTTGDYEQYF	TGTGCCAGCACCACCGGGGACTACGAGCAGTACTTC
TRBV14	TRBJ2-3	.	.	CASSLSTGATYF	TGTGCCAGCAGCCTATCTACCGGGGCAACGTATTTT
TRBV2	TRBJ1-1	TRBD1	.	CATKTGTGGTEAFF	TGTGCCACTAAGACCGGGACAGGGGGAACTGAAGCTTTCTTT
TRBV10-3	TRBJ2-1	TRBD2	.	CAISTGLAGGPVYNEQFF	TGTGCCATCAGTACTGGACTAGCGGGGGGGCCGGTTTACAATGAGCAGTTCTTC
TRBV7-8	TRBJ2-5	TRBD1	.	CASSLTRDRGSWYF	TGTGCCAGCAGCTTAACAAGGGACAGGGGGTCCTGGTACTTC
TRBV7-2	TRBJ2-1	.	.	CASSLFGSHNEQFF	TGTGCCAGCAGCTTATTCGGGTCTCACAATGAGCAGTTCTTC
TRBV5-1	TRBJ2-7	.	.	CASSIVEGLGEQYF	TGCGCCAGCAGCATAGTAGAGGGTTTGGGCGAGCAGTACTTC
TRBV6-5	TRBJ2-3	.	.	CASRFSVADTQYF	TGTGCCAGCAGATTTTCGGTCGCAGATACGCAGTATTTT
TRBV18	TRBJ2-3	.	once	CASSPEQADTQYF	TGTGCCAGCTCGCCCGAACAGGCAGATACGCAGTATTTT
TRBV29-1	TRBJ2-3	.	.	CSVEDRGNGADTQYF	TGCAGCGTTGAAGATCGGGGCAACGGGGCAGATACGCAGTATTTT
TRBV7-3	TRBJ2-1	.	.	CASSLVPNEQFF	TGTGCCAGCAGCTTAGTACCCAATGAGCAGTTCTTC
TRBV7-3	TRBJ1-2	.	.	CASSPSGGAGYGYTF	TGTGCCAGCAGCCCTTCTGGGGGGGCGGGCTATGGCTACACCTTC
TRBV30	TRBJ2-7	TRBD1	.	CAWDRVTNEQYF	TGTGCCTGGGACAGGGTTACCAACGAGCAGTACTTC
TRBV7-2	TRBJ2-5	.	.	CASSLGQTYSTQYF	TGTGCCAGCAGCTTAGGACAAACCTATTCGACCCAGTACTTC
TRBV4-3	TRBJ2-1	.	.	CASSQDWGLYNEQFF	TGCGCCAGCAGCCAAGACTGGGGACTCTACAATGAGCAGTTCTTC
TRBV28	TRBJ1-5	.	.	CASSLIGQPQHF	TGTGCCAGCAGTTTAATCGGGCAGCCCCAGCATTTT
TRBV19	TRBJ1-5	.	.	CASSSGGYSNQPQHF	TGTGCCAGTAGTAGTGGAGGATATAGCAATCAGCCCCAGCATTTT
TRBV20-1	TRBJ1-1	.	.	CSLGDFEAFF	TGCAGCCTCGGCGATTTTGAAGCTTTCTTT
TRBV7-2	TRBJ1-2	TRBD1	.	CASSRDRGRYTF	TGTGCCAGCAGCCGCGACAGGGGCCGCTACACCTTC
TRBV2	TRBJ2-7	.	.	CASGQSYSYEQYF	TGTGCCAGCGGACAGTCCTACTCCTACGAGCAGTACTTC
TRBV25-1	TRBJ2-2	.	.	CASWGAGELFF	TGTGCCAGTTGGGGGGCCGGGGAGCTGTTTTTT
TRBV5-1	TRBJ1-4	.	.	CASSLDLNEKLFF	TGCGCCAGCAGCTTGGACTTAAATGAAAAACTGTTTTTT
TRBV7-9	TRBJ1-3	.	.	CASILGGTNSGNTIYF	TGTGCCAGCATATTAGGGGGTACGAACTCTGGAAACACCATATATTTT
TRBV2	TRBJ2-4	.	.	CASSDPSGVQNIQYF	TGTGCCAGCAGTGATCCTTCGGGGGTCCAAAACATTCAGTACTTC
TRBV10-3	TRBJ1-3	.	.	CAISEVAGVSSGNTIYF	TGTGCCATCAGTGAGGTGGCAGGGGTAAGCTCTGGAAACACCATATATTTT
TRBV27	TRBJ2-5	TRBD2	once	CASSLSTGTSGGEETQYF	TGTGCCAGCAGTTTATCAACAGGGACTAGCGGGGGGGAAGAGACCCAGTACTTC
TRBV4-1	TRBJ1-5	.	.	CASSHDSYSNQPQHF	TGCGCCAGCAGCCATGACAGTTATAGCAATCAGCCCCAGCATTTT
TRBV15	TRBJ1-4	.	.	CATSRGRVSEKLFF	TGTGCCACCAGCAGAGGGAGGGTTAGTGAAAAACTGTTTTTT
TRBV6-4	TRBJ1-2	.	.	CASSETGSPGLLHGYTF	TGTGCCAGCAGTGAGACAGGATCCCCGGGACTCTTACATGGCTACACCTTC
TRBV9	TRBJ2-5	.	.	CASSVDPGKETQYF	TGTGCCAGCAGCGTAGATCCAGGGAAAGAGACCCAGTACTTC
TRBV5-4	TRBJ2-7	TRBD2	.	CASSRTSGGAGEQYF	TGTGCCAGCAGCCGGACTAGCGGGGGGGCTGGGGAGCAGTACTTC
TRBV5-5	TRBJ1-1	.	.	CASSLQGWNTEAFF	TGTGCCAGCAGCTTGCAGGGATGGAACACTGAAGCTTTCTTT
TRBV4-1	TRBJ1-6	.	.	CASSQSGRGKNSPLHF	TGCGCCAGCAGCCAAAGCGGCAGGGGAAAGAATTCACCCCTCCACTTT
TRBV19	TRBJ2-6	.	many	CASSPLPAGANVLTF	TGTGCCAGTAGCCCCCTCCCTGCAGGGGCCAACGTCCTGACTTTC
TRBV7-3	TRBJ1-1	TRBD1	.	CASSLFRDSRGNTEAFF	TGTGCCAGCAGCTTATTCCGGGACAGTCGCGGGAACACTGAAGCTTTCTTT
TRBV9	TRBJ2-5	TRBD1	.	CASSVVGQQETQYF	TGTGCCAGCAGCGTAGTGGGACAGCAAGAGACCCAGTACTTC
TRBV2	TRBJ1-5	.	.	CASSPQGRDQPQHF	TGTGCCAGCAGCCCGCAGGGTAGGGATCAGCCCCAGCATTTT
TRBV19	TRBJ1-3	.	.	CASSIPAWGNTIYF	TGTGCCAGTAGTATCCCGGCCTGGGGAAACACCATATATTTT
TRBV4-1	TRBJ2-3	TRBD2	.	CASSPYGLAGPTDTQYF	TGCGCCAGCAGCCCATATGGCCTAGCGGGGCCCACAGATACGCAGTATTTT
TRBV13	TRBJ2-3	.	.	CASSLGGVRGPDTQYF	TGTGCCAGCAGCTTAGGGGGGGTAAGGGGCCCAGATACGCAGTATTTT
TRBV5-5	TRBJ1-2	TRBD1	.	CASSLALGQGDYGYTF	TGTGCCAGCAGCTTGGCCTTAGGGCAGGGGGACTATGGCTACACCTTC
TRBV10-3	TRBJ2-1	.	few	CAISTRREEQFF	TGTGCCATCAGTACTCGACGGGAAGAGCAGTTCTTC
TRBV27	TRBJ2-7	.	.	CASSDLYEQYF	TGTGCCAGCAGTGATCTTTACGAGCAGTACTTC